This TCR beta chain was captured by sequencing in a study of T cells in Graves' hyperthyroidism and ophthalmopathy. RNA transcripts gave rise to amplified TCR beta CDR3 regions. Initially, a first-round RT-PCR of the TCR CDR3 employed the HTBI primer set. Each CDR3 protein gets one entry after TCRdb re-called the multiplex PCR reads with MiXCR. The sample carries under 350,000 distinct CDR3 sequences, roughly 13% recorded once. V dropped 2 bases and J dropped 5 bases, with 19 bases sitting between them. Germline assignment: CDR1 SNHLY and CDR2 FYNNEI. The CDR3 has 18 residues. This clonotype was detected ten times or more.

V gene TRBV2 combines with J gene TRBJ1-6, with no clear D. The TCR was taken from a woman between 40 and 55 years old with Graves' ophthalmopathy. Sequences were obtained from blood. The CDR3 DNA is TGTGCCAGCAGTGAATCCGTGACGCTTCTCCCGGATAATTCACCCCTCCACTTT. This gives the protein CASSESVTLLPDNSPLHF.